Shown below are 27 T cell receptor beta chains from a single sample sequenced in a study of T cell repertoires in cytomegalovirus infection. TCRdb re-called the reads through MiXCR, storing one row per CDR3 protein. The repertoire consists of 490,000 or so distinct CDR3 sequences, with around 10% occurring once and the leading ten covering roughly 10%. Sequencing was done on a sample of PBMCs. The receptors shown here come from a human donor in good health (CMV status not recorded). Some clones in this sample may be carry-over from other donors' samples.

This clonotype was observed many times. This chain joins TRBV7-9 and TRBJ1-1; TRBD1 might be the D (6 bases). Trimming shortened V by 4 bases and J by 3 bases, and 12 bases separated the two germline ends. Germline V gives CDR1 SEHNR, CDR2 FQNEAQ (reference sequence). CDR3 size: 14 residues. The CDR3 is CASSSPRGDTEAFF. DNA for the CDR3: TGTGCCAGCAGCTCCCCCAGGGGCGACACTGAAGCTTTCTTT.

This clonotype was picked up many times. The V call is TRBV7-9, the J call TRBJ1-5; the D is unclear. This CDR3 is built from 13 residues. Germline-derived CDR1 and CDR2 are SEHNR and FQNEAQ (reference sequence). V was trimmed by 7 bases and J by 2 bases, leaving 9 bases between them. Written as DNA, the CDR3 is TGTGCCAGCAACGGTGAGGGCAATCAGCCCCAGCATTTT. Protein product: CASNGEGNQPQHF. Based on the CDR3 plus reference TRBV7-9 and TRBJ1-5, the full variable domain is DTGVSQNPRHKITKRGQNVTFRCDPISEHNRLYWYRQTLGQGPEFLTYFQNEAQLEKSRLLSDRFSAERPKGSFSTLEIQRTEQGDSAMYLCASNGEGNQPQHFGDGTRLSIL.

This clonotype came up many times. The chain uses TRBV7-9 and TRBJ1-2; D unresolved. CDR1 is SEHNR, CDR2 FQNEAQ, per germline (reference sequence). Trimming pared 5 bases from V and 7 bases from J, leaving 11 bases between. CDR3 size: 12 residues. The CDR3 protein is CASSVNQGGYTF. For the CDR3, the DNA is TGTGCCAGCAGCGTCAACCAAGGTGGCTACACCTTC.

The table lists this clonotype with a few counts. The chain employs TRBV5-1 and TRBJ2-3; D unresolved. CDR3 length: 15 residues. From germline, CDR1 is SGHRS and CDR2 YFSETQ. The V end lost 0 bases, the J end lost 0 bases, and 8 bases lay between the germline ends. Written as DNA, the CDR3 is TGCGCCAGCAGCTTGGCGGAGCATAGCACAGATACGCAGTATTTT. Residues: CASSLAEHSTDTQYF.

The chain's CDR3 is CASSQDSGGWVEQYF. CDR3 DNA sequence: TGTGCCAGCAGCCAAGATAGCGGGGGATGGGTCGAGCAGTACTTC. This chain joins TRBV3-1 and TRBJ2-7; 9 nucleotides align to TRBD2. CDR3 length: 15 residues. V lost 0 bases, J lost 6 bases, and 6 bases stayed unmatched. The germline CDR1 and CDR2 sequences are LGHDT and YNNKEL (reference sequence).

This clonotype appeared a single time. Just one base apart from a much larger clone, this may be a read error. The chain has TRBV20-1 and TRBJ1-1; D remains ambiguous. Germline V lookup: CDR1 DFQATT, CDR2 SNEGSKA (reference sequence). V dropped 6 bases and J dropped 0 bases, with 11 bases sitting between them. The CDR3 totals 13 residues. The CDR3 loop reads CSAKTNLNTEAFF. The CDR3, as DNA: TGCAGTGCGAAGACAAATCTGAACACTGAAGCTTTCTTT.

This clonotype was counted ten times or more. The rearrangement uses TRBV24-1 and TRBJ2-1; 9 positions agree with TRBD2. Germline trimming cut 3 bases from V and 8 bases from J; bases unmatched to any gene: 16. This CDR3 contains 18 residues. Germline V gene lookup returns CDR1 KGHDR and CDR2 SFDVKD. The CDR3 sequence is CATSDGPPSLAGKDEQFF. The CDR3 coding sequence is TGTGCCACCAGTGATGGGCCCCCAAGTCTAGCGGGAAAGGATGAGCAGTTCTTC.

The rearrangement uses TRBV2 and TRBJ2-2; D may correspond to TRBD1 or TRBD2 (5 bases each). The germline V gene has CDR1 SNHLY and CDR2 FYNNEI. Trimming cost V 7 bases and J 8 bases, with 17 bases left between them. The CDR3 is 14 residues long. CDR3 in DNA: TGTGCCAGCACTCCCGGGACCTCAGTGGGGGAGCTGTTTTTT. It encodes CASTPGTSVGELFF.

This clonotype was recorded at least ten times. The chain is built from TRBV6-1 and TRBJ2-2; D is perhaps TRBD2 (5 bases). The V end was cut by 1 base, the J end by 9 bases, with 12 bases between. Per the germline V gene, CDR1 is MNHNS and CDR2 is SASEGT. The CDR3 runs to 14 residues. The CDR3 here is CASSEGSSGWELFF. The DNA of the CDR3 is TGTGCCAGCAGTGAAGGGTCAAGCGGCTGGGAGCTGTTTTTT.

The genes are TRBV20-1 and TRBJ1-1, with D possibly matching TRBD1 (5 bases). There are 13 residues in the CDR3. Looked up from germline, CDR1 is DFQATT and CDR2 is SNEGSKA (reference sequence). The V and J ends lost 0 bases and 5 bases respectively, with 10 bases between them. CDR3 in amino acids: CSARDGGWTEAFF. CDR3 in DNA: TGCAGTGCTAGAGATGGGGGTTGGACTGAAGCTTTCTTT.

This clonotype has ten or more counts. V usage is TRBV29-1 and J usage is TRBJ1-1, with D possibly matching TRBD1 (5 bases). This CDR3 region has 12 residues. Germline assignment: CDR1 SQVTM and CDR2 ANQGSEA. The germline V and J ends were trimmed by 6 bases and 2 bases, with 10 bases remaining between them. The CDR3, as DNA: TGCAGCGTCCTCCGGGACAACACTGAAGCTTTCTTT. Encoded protein: CSVLRDNTEAFF.

This clonotype was recorded many times. The CDR3 reads CASSLASASGPGRGQYF. In nucleotides, the CDR3 is TGTGCCAGCAGCTTAGCGTCGGCTAGCGGACCAGGGAGGGGGCAGTATTTT. This sequence joins TRBV7-2 and TRBJ2-3; TRBD2 matches 7 bases. The CDR3 is 17 residues long. After removal of 0 bases from V and 11 bases from J, the junction contained 17 bases not matched to a gene. Germline-derived CDR1 and CDR2 are SGHTA and FQGNSA.

This clonotype was seen only a few times. The V gene is TRBV20-1, the J gene TRBJ2-5; 9 nucleotides agree with TRBD2. CDR3 length: 15 residues. Trimming removed 3 bases from V and 1 base from J; junction bases left unmatched: 6. Germline CDR1 reads DFQATT; CDR2 reads SNEGSKA (reference sequence). The CDR3 nucleotides are TGCAGTGCTAGCGCAGCGGGGGGCATCCAAGAGACCCAGTACTTC. Translation: CSASAAGGIQETQYF.

Ten or more counts support this clonotype. The chain recombines TRBV7-8 with TRBJ2-3; TRBD2 matches at 11 bases. Losses at the gene ends were 2 bases for V and 3 bases for J; bases not matched to a gene: 7. Germline loops: CDR1 SGHVS, CDR2 FQNEAQ. The CDR3 length is 17 residues. CDR3: CASSLRRLAGLTDTQYF. The CDR3, as DNA: TGTGCCAGCAGCTTACGAAGACTAGCGGGATTGACAGATACGCAGTATTTT.

At least ten counts were recorded for this clonotype. J is TRBJ1-5 and V is TRBV7-8; 8 bases are shared with TRBD1. V lost 4 bases, J lost 4 bases, and 6 bases stayed unmatched. CDR3 length: 15 amino acids. The germline V gene encodes CDR1 SGHVS and CDR2 FQNEAQ. This chain's CDR3 is CASSSTGQVNQPQHF. The CDR3, as DNA: TGTGCCAGCAGCTCGACGGGACAGGTAAATCAGCCCCAGCATTTT.

This clonotype was recorded at least ten times. The chain employs TRBV7-2 and TRBJ2-3; 8 nucleotides agree with TRBD2. V lost 7 bases to trimming and J lost 1 base; unmatched junction nucleotides: 4. From germline, CDR1 is SGHTA and CDR2 FQGNSA. CDR3 length: 14 residues. CDR3 bases: TGTGCCAGCAAAGTCGGGAGGGGCACAGATACGCAGTATTTT. Translating gives CASKVGRGTDTQYF.

This clonotype was recorded at least ten times. The chain combines TRBV7-2 with TRBJ2-3; D might be TRBD2 (5 bases). The CDR3 covers 14 residues. V lost 3 bases and J 5 bases, leaving 12 bases between the germline ends. Germline V CDR1 and CDR2: SGHTA, FQGNSA. The CDR3 nucleotides read TGTGCCAGCAGCTTTCCGGACTGGGGAGATACGCAGTATTTT. Protein product: CASSFPDWGDTQYF.

This clonotype was seen repeatedly, ten times or more. J is TRBJ1-5 and V is TRBV7-8; 9 bases line up with TRBD1. V was clipped by 1 base and J by 6 bases; unmatched bases: 4. The CDR3 covers 15 residues. In germline, CDR1 is SGHVS, CDR2 FQNEAQ. In DNA form, the CDR3 reads TGTGCCAGCAGCTTAGGAGGGACAGGGAGTCAGCCCCAGCATTTT. It yields the protein CASSLGGTGSQPQHF.

This clonotype was seen many times. The gene calls are TRBV7-9 and TRBJ1-2, with TRBD1 matching 7 bases. Per germline, CDR1 SEHNR and CDR2 FQNEAQ (reference sequence). Trimming at V came to 5 bases and at J to 7 bases, leaving 10 bases not matched to a gene. The CDR3 consists of 14 residues. CDR3 nucleotides: TGTGCCAGCAGCCTGGAGGGGGCAGAGGTTGGCTACACCTTC. It is translated as CASSLEGAEVGYTF.

This clonotype was detected many times. The chain links TRBV28 to TRBJ2-5; 9 positions agree with TRBD1. CDR1 and CDR2 from the germline V gene are MDHEN and SYDVKM. Trimming cost V 5 bases and J 2 bases; bases outside gene matches: 6. CDR3 length equals 15 residues. The CDR3 DNA is TGTGCCAGCAGTGCGAGGACAGGGGCGCAAGAGACCCAGTACTTC. Residues: CASSARTGAQETQYF. Full variable domain (remainder filled in from reference TRBV28 and TRBJ2-5): DVKVTQSSRYLVKRTGEKVFLECVQDMDHENMFWYRQDPGLGLRLIYFSYDVKMKEKGDIPEGYSVSREKKERFSLILESASTNQTSMYLCASSARTGAQETQYFGPGTRLLVL.

This clonotype was detected a few times. The gene calls are TRBV27 and TRBJ2-5; unclear D gene. Looked up from germline, CDR1 is MNHEY and CDR2 is SMNVEV (reference sequence). The V gene lost 3 bases and the J gene lost 1 base, with 9 bases spanning the gap. CDR3 length: 14 amino acids. The DNA for the CDR3 is TGTGCCAGCAGTTTTATAGGAGCCCAAGAGACCCAGTACTTC. This codes for CASSFIGAQETQYF.

In this sample, this clonotype turned up many times. V gene TRBV20-1 combines with J gene TRBJ1-2; no clear D gene. The CDR3 extends over 11 amino acids. CDR1 DFQATT and CDR2 SNEGSKA come from the germline V gene (reference sequence). V was pared by 5 bases and J by 14 bases, with 18 bases between. The CDR3 sequence: CSAFGPSAYTF. CDR3 coding DNA: TGCAGTGCTTTCGGGCCATCCGCCTATACCTTC.

This clonotype was recorded many times. The chain employs TRBV6-1 and TRBJ2-3; D might be TRBD2 (5 bases). V was clipped by 4 bases and J by 0 bases, with 11 bases between them. The CDR3 length is 15 residues. Germline V gene lookup returns CDR1 MNHNS and CDR2 SASEGT. The CDR3 DNA sequence: TGTGCCAGCAGTGGGTTGCGGGCTAGCACAGATACGCAGTATTTT. It codes for CASSGLRASTDTQYF.

A few counts support this clonotype. The J gene is TRBJ2-1, the V gene TRBV20-1, with D perhaps matching TRBD2 (6 bases). The V end lost 1 base, the J end lost 9 bases, and 13 bases lay between the germline ends. The CDR3 contains 13 residues. Germline-derived CDR1 and CDR2 are DFQATT and SNEGSKA (reference sequence). The CDR3: CSARAGGVGEQFF. The CDR3 DNA reads TGCAGTGCTAGAGCAGGAGGGGTAGGTGAGCAGTTCTTC.

This clonotype was counted ten times or more. The chain is built from TRBV10-3 and TRBJ2-7; D gene ambiguous. Germline lookup yields CDR1 ENHRY and CDR2 SYGVKD. The length of the CDR3 is 14 residues. V dropped 2 bases and J dropped 5 bases, with 13 bases sitting between them. The CDR3 bases are TGTGCCATCAGTGAGGTGCAGCATCGGGACGAGCAGTACTTC. Its translation is CAISEVQHRDEQYF.

Only a few counts were recorded for this clonotype. The chain combines TRBV12-3 or TRBV12-4 with TRBJ2-1; possibly TRBD2 for D (6 bases). V lost 7 bases and J lost 6, with 16 bases in between. The CDR3 is 14 residues long. The CDR3 bases are TGTGCCAGCACACGCAGGACCGGGGGCAATGAGCAGTTCTTC. Its translation is CASTRRTGGNEQFF.

This clonotype was counted ten times or more. V gene TRBV7-9 combines with J gene TRBJ1-1; unclear D gene. The CDR3 sequence is 13 residues long. The germline V gene encodes CDR1 SEHNR and CDR2 FQNEAQ (reference sequence). Trimming cost V 6 bases and J 8 bases, with 16 bases left between them. DNA of the CDR3: TGTGCCAGCAGTCCTATTGCCTGGAAGGAAGCTTTCTTT. As protein: CASSPIAWKEAFF.